The 16 T cell receptor beta chains presented below share a single source sample, sequenced in a study of T cells in Graves' hyperthyroidism and ophthalmopathy (dated by TCRdb to between 2019 and 2020). Library preparation employed multiplex PCR. Sequencing was carried out with an Illumina HiSeq 2000. The TCR beta CDR3 regions were amplified from the RNA transcripts. The first round of RT-PCR for the TCR CDR3 was performed with the HTBI primer set and the Qiagen OneStep RT-PCR kit. The public reads were quality trimmed at Q25 with fastp and then assembled into clones with MiXCR by TCRdb, keeping productive beta chains. Identical CDR3 protein sequences are pooled into one entry, listed with their most common genes and DNA. The sample table shows about 500,000 distinct CDR3 sequences, and approximately 15% are seen once. The ten largest make up about 17% of the sample. The specimen sequenced was blood. The receptors stem from a woman aged 18-29 years with Graves' hyperthyroidism.

The chain is built from TRBV11-2 and TRBJ2-5; 8 bases fit TRBD2. Trimming removed 0 bases from V and 5 bases from J; junction bases left unmatched: 8. From germline, CDR1 is SGHAT and CDR2 FQNNGV. CDR3 length equals 16 residues. This chain's CDR3 is CASSLEGSGGPETQYF. The CDR3 bases are TGTGCCAGCAGCTTAGAAGGGTCGGGAGGGCCCGAGACCCAGTACTTC.

There are many counts of this clonotype. The chain combines TRBV11-3 with TRBJ2-3, with no clear D. CDR3 length: 15 amino acids. Germline-derived CDR1 and CDR2 are SGHNT and YENEEA. The V and J ends lost 3 bases and 7 bases respectively, with 17 bases between them. CDR3 sequence: CASSFPTDGTHTQYF. CDR3 bases: TGTGCCAGCAGCTTCCCGACCGACGGCACGCATACGCAGTATTTT.

This clonotype was detected many times. The rearrangement links TRBV7-8 to TRBJ2-7; D not certain. Trimming removed 5 bases from V and 3 bases from J, with 11 bases in between. Germline assignment: CDR1 SGHVS and CDR2 FQNEAQ. The CDR3 has 13 residues. In DNA, the CDR3 is TGTGCCAGCAGCCTGAGAGTCCTCTACGAGCAGTACTTC. It specifies CASSLRVLYEQYF.

The chain couples TRBV6-1 to TRBJ2-5; no clear D. Germline loops: CDR1 MNHNS, CDR2 SASEGT. Deletions cut 7 bases from V and 5 bases from J, with 20 bases between. The CDR3 contains 15 residues. CDR3 loop: CASMKLTGLRETQYF. Written as DNA, the CDR3 is TGTGCCAGCATGAAGCTGACTGGCCTCCGGGAGACCCAGTACTTC.

Ten or more counts support this clonotype. The V gene is TRBV24-1, the J gene TRBJ1-4, with D possibly being TRBD1 (5 bases). The V end was cut by 5 bases, the J end by 5 bases, with 14 bases between. CDR3 length: 15 residues. Germline V gene sequence: CDR1 KGHDR, CDR2 SFDVKD. Here the CDR3 DNA reads TGTGCCACCAGTGGGGGCCTCAAAGGAAATGAAAAACTGTTTTTT. Its protein is CATSGGLKGNEKLFF.

This clonotype was counted a few times. The chain is built from TRBV5-8 and TRBJ1-4; 9 bases line up with TRBD1. The CDR3 sequence is 13 residues long. Germline trimming cut 5 bases from V and 11 bases from J; bases unmatched to any gene: 7. Looked up from germline, CDR1 is SGHTS and CDR2 is YDEGEE. The chain's CDR3 is CASRLGQGRKLFF. As DNA, the CDR3 is TGTGCCAGCAGACTAGGACAGGGGAGGAAACTGTTTTTT.

Many counts were recorded for this clonotype. This chain joins TRBV12-3 or TRBV12-4 and TRBJ2-1, with 11 bases that match TRBD2. The J segment lost 7 bases and the V segment lost 7 bases, leaving 6 bases of the junction unmatched. The CDR3 is made up of 14 amino acids. CDR3 nucleotides: TGTGCCAGCACCCCTAGCGGGAGGCGGAATGAGCAGTTCTTC. Protein product: CASTPSGRRNEQFF.

The table lists this clonotype with a few counts. V usage is TRBV10-3 and J usage is TRBJ2-2; 10 bases map to TRBD2. This CDR3 has 16 amino acids. Germline assignment: CDR1 ENHRY and CDR2 SYGVKD. V lost 11 bases and J lost 3; bases outside the gene matches: 12. The CDR3 sequence: CALSPSGRADTGELFF. CDR3 nucleotide sequence: TGTGCCTTATCCCCAAGCGGGAGGGCCGACACCGGGGAGCTGTTTTTT.

This clonotype was seen at least ten times. The gene calls are TRBV12-3 or TRBV12-4 and TRBJ2-1; 9 bases fit TRBD2. This CDR3 region has 15 residues. V lost 3 bases to trimming and J lost 4 bases; unmatched junction nucleotides: 4. The CDR3 protein is CASSFSGSRYNEQFF. The CDR3 DNA reads TGTGCCAGCAGTTTTAGCGGGAGTAGATACAATGAGCAGTTCTTC.

This sequence joins TRBV7-9 and TRBJ2-7; 15 bases agree with TRBD2. This CDR3 has 17 residues. Germline-derived CDR1 and CDR2 are SEHNR and FQNEAQ (reference sequence). Unmatched junction bases numbered 9, after V lost 8 bases and J lost 1 base. The chain's CDR3 is CASAGTSGRLASYEQYF. For the CDR3, the DNA is TGTGCCAGCGCCGGGACTAGCGGGAGGCTGGCGTCCTACGAGCAGTACTTC.

Only a few counts were recorded for this clonotype. The chain is built from TRBV2 and TRBJ2-1, with 7 bases identical to TRBD2. CDR3 size: 15 residues. The ends lost 6 bases at V and 2 bases at J; junction bases unmatched: 7. CDR1 is SNHLY and CDR2 is FYNNEI in the germline V gene. The DNA of the CDR3 is TGTGCCAGCAGCGCGACTAGCACCACCTACAATGAGCAGTTCTTC. It yields the protein CASSATSTTYNEQFF.

This clonotype has ten or more counts. V is TRBV2 and J is TRBJ1-5; 10 bases match TRBD1. V shed 6 bases, J shed 2 bases, and the junction held 13 bases outside the gene matches. The CDR3 is 18 residues long. Germline assignment: CDR1 SNHLY and CDR2 FYNNEI. Here the CDR3 reads CASSAGTGEEGGNQPQHF. The CDR3 DNA sequence: TGTGCCAGCAGCGCCGGGACAGGGGAAGAAGGCGGCAATCAGCCCCAGCATTTT.

This clonotype was seen a handful of times. In DNA, the CDR3 is TGTGCCAGCAGTGAAGGAGGGGAGGCCATAGTATATGAGCAGTTCTTC. Residues: CASSEGGEAIVYEQFF. The chain combines TRBV6-1 with TRBJ2-1; perhaps TRBD2 as D (6 bases). CDR1 and CDR2 (germline): MNHNS, SASEGT. This CDR3 contains 16 residues. V lost 1 base and J 8 bases, leaving 18 bases between the germline ends.

The chain links TRBV9 to TRBJ2-1, with 9 nucleotides matching TRBD2. The CDR3 sequence is 16 residues long. Germline assignment: CDR1 SGDLS and CDR2 YYNGEE. The ends lost 4 bases at V and 1 base at J; junction bases unmatched: 6. CDR3 in amino acids: CASSRKREVSYNEQFF. CDR3 bases: TGTGCCAGCAGCCGCAAGCGGGAGGTATCCTACAATGAGCAGTTCTTC.

The chain joins TRBV10-3 to TRBJ2-1, with a tentative D call TRBD2 (6 bases). Trimming took off 4 bases at V and 6 bases at J, with 22 bases between the two ends. This CDR3 is built from 17 residues. Germline V gives CDR1 ENHRY, CDR2 SYGVKD. CDR3: CAISGGSGRPYPNEQFF. The CDR3 DNA is TGTGCCATCAGTGGGGGTTCAGGGAGGCCATATCCCAATGAGCAGTTCTTC.

The table lists this clonotype with many counts. The chain uses TRBV12-3 or TRBV12-4 and TRBJ1-1; no reliable D call. The CDR3 is 15 residues long. Trimming removed 6 bases at V and 0 bases at J, with 14 bases between. The DNA of the CDR3 is TGTGCCAGCAGCCTTCCCCACACATTGAACACTGAAGCTTTCTTT. Its protein is CASSLPHTLNTEAFF.